This T cell receptor (beta chain) was captured by sequencing in a study of T cells after posttransplantation cyclophosphamide. Using immunoSEQ multiplex PCR, the repertoire was profiled, and TCRdb retains in-frame clones only, with some absent. The sample contains over 35,000 clones, none of them singletons. V gave up 9 bases and J gave up 0 bases, with 6 bases separating them. The CDR3 loop spans 12 amino acids. The germline CDR1 and CDR2 sequences are LNHDA and SQIVND (reference sequence). This clone was detected many times. The rearrangement uses TRBV19 and TRBJ1-3, with D hard to call. This clonotype originated in a man aged 50 or older in good health, CMV-negative, and a related stem cell transplant donor. Material for sequencing was PBMCs. CDR3 DNA: TGTGCCAGCATGAGCTCTGGAAACACCATATATTTT. It codes for CASMSSGNTIYF.